The subject of this entry is one T cell receptor (beta chain). Its specificity is unknown. Documented treatment: approximately 18 received Ad26.COV2.S at low or high dose, single or two shots; about 5 received placebo; per-sample allocation not given. Each sample was drawn 63 days after the first injection (of vaccine or placebo). The repertoire was sequenced with immunoSEQ multiplex PCR; TCRdb's copy has only in-frame clones and lacks some. The sample lists about 400,000 clones, approximately 87% seen once, with 3.5% to 4% in the top ten. This entry comes from a study of Ad26.COV2.S vaccination and SARS-CoV-2 variants. Study findings and constraints: Responses of T cells in total may have been underestimated by the TCR breadth and depth analyses.

CDR3 size: 11 residues. V was cut by 4 bases and J by 7 bases, with 5 bases left in between. The V gene's germline CDR1 is SGHNT and CDR2 YYREEE (reference sequence). This sample comprised peripheral blood, obtained in a trial of Ad26.COV2.S vaccine versus placebo. The chain uses TRBV5-4 and TRBJ2-2; D is uncertain. The receptor comes from a person between 18 and 65 years old who received the Ad26.COV2.S COVID-19 vaccine or a placebo. DNA for the CDR3: TGTGCCAGCAGCCTCTTCGGGGAGCTGTTTTTT. It is translated as CASSLFGELFF. Using reference TRBV5-4 and TRBJ2-2 for the parts outside the CDR3, the full variable domain is ETGVTQSPTHLIKTRGQQVTLRCSSQSGHNTVSWYQQALGQGPQFIFQYYREEENGRGNFPPRFSGLQFPNYSSELNVNALELDDSALYLCASSLFGELFFGEGSRLTVL.